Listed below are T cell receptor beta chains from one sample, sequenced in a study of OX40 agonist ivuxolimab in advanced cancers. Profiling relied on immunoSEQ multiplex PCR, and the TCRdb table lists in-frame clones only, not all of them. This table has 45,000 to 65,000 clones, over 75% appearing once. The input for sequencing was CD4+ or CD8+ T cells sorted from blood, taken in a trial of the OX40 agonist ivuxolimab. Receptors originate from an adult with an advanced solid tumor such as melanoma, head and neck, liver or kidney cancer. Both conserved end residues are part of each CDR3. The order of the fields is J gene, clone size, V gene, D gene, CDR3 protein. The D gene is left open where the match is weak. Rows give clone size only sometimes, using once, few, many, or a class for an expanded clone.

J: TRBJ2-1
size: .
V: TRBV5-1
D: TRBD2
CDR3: CASSLVAGELNEQFF

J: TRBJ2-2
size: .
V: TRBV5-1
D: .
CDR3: CASARVDPTGELFF

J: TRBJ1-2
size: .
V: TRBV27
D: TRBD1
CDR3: CASSFLQGPNGYTF

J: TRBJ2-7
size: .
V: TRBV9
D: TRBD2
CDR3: CASRGHPGLASSYEQYF

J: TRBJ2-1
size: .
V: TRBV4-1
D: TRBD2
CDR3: CTSSQDASGGVYNEQFF

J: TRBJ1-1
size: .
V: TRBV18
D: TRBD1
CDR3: CASSDRVGNTEAFF

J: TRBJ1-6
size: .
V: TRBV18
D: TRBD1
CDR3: CASSLDRVDSPLHF

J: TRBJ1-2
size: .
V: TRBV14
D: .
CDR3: CASSQEGIVYYGYTF

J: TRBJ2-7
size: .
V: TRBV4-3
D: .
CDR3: CASSQDEVRVPYEQYF

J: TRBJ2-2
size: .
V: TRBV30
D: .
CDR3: CAWSSGTGELFF

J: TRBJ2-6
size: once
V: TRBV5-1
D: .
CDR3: CASSLQGGSGANVLTF

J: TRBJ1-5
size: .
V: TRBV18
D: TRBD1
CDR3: CASSPRTGGEQPQHF

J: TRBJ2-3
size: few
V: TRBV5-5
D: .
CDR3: CASSLGGRTDTQYF

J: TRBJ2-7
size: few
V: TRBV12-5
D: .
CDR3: CASGLVPRRRGNYEQYF

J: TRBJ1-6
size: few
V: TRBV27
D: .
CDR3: CASSFIDNSPLHF

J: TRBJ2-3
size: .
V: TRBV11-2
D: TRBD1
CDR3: CASSLASPGQGSTDTQYF

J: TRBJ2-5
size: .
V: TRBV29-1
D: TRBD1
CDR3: CSVERTGGETQYF

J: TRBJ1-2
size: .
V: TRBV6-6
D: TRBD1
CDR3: CASRVRDRGNYGYTF

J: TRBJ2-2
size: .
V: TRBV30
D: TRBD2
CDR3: CAWKGLGESGELFF